This TCR beta chain was captured in a study of shared clonotypes between healthy human individuals. Study at large: Donors, aged 18 to 49, were a couple of women and a few men. CD8 memory received one plate per donor, CD8 naive two, CD4 memory three and CD4 naive three.

Once extracted for a subset, genomic DNA was divided evenly among several immunoSEQ plates. Using immunoSEQ multiplex PCR, the repertoire was profiled, and TCRdb retains in-frame clones only, with some absent. The sample contains hundreds of thousands of clones, 73% of which appear only once. Participating donors were healthy, HIV-negative adults free of recent acute infections or vaccinations. Trimming removed 10 bases at V and 8 bases at J, with 11 bases between. The CDR3 runs 10 residues. Germline values: CDR1 MDHEN, CDR2 SYDVKM. The source is a woman aged 25 to 39 in good health. Specimen: memory CD4+ T cells sorted from blood. Sample subset: CD45RA-negative fraction. This rearrangement joins TRBV28 to TRBJ1-2; D remains ambiguous. CDR3 nucleotides: TGTGCCACGGGTTCTTGGGGCTACACCTTC. As protein: CATGSWGYTF.